Listed here are 32 T cell receptor beta chains from one sample, sequenced in a study of blood T cell repertoires in COVID-19 (TCRdb year 2020). Library method: the immunoSEQ multiplex PCR assay. TCRdb re-hosts the immuneACCESS table, in-frame sequences only. Its copies lack some clones; in the studies checked, an unresolved V gene accounts for under half of them, and the cause for the rest is not known. The sample table records more than 70,000 clones; about 85% of these occur just once. The biggest ten clones account for more than 3% of the sample. Sequencing was done on a sample of peripheral blood. The receptors originated from a man aged 55 to 70 with acute or convalescent COVID-19.

V is TRBV6-2 or TRBV6-3 and J is TRBJ2-7, with TRBD2 matching over 8 bases. V was pared by 0 bases and J by 3 bases, with 4 bases of the junction left unmatched. Looked up from germline, CDR1 is MNHEY and CDR2 is SVGEGT. The CDR3 length is 15 residues. CDR3 amino acids: CASSYSRGDLYEQYF. For the CDR3, the DNA is TGTGCCAGCAGTTACTCGCGGGGGGACCTCTACGAGCAGTACTTC.

The chain couples TRBV21-1 to TRBJ2-5; the table's TRBD2 call for D was not verified on the DNA. TRBV21-1 is described as a pseudogene. The CDR3 is 16 residues long. The CDR3 nucleotides are TGTGCCAGCAGCAAAATTAGCGGGGGGCCTCGGGAGACCCAGTACTTC. Translated: CASSKISGGPRETQYF.

This clone was counted between two and nine times. The gene calls are TRBV7-9 and TRBJ1-1; 7 bases match TRBD1. Germline CDR1 and CDR2: SEHNR and FQNEAQ (reference sequence). The CDR3 runs to 14 residues. V dropped 6 bases and J dropped 4; count of bases not matched to a gene: 8. The CDR3 is CASSPRQGGTEAFF. The CDR3 DNA reads as TGTGCCAGCAGTCCCCGACAGGGTGGCACTGAAGCTTTCTTT.

V gene TRBV11-2 combines with J gene TRBJ2-7; TRBD1 matches at 12 bases. This CDR3 is 15 amino acids long. Unmatched junction bases numbered 9, after V lost 7 bases and J lost 5 bases. The germline CDR1 and CDR2 sequences are SGHAT and FQNNGV. CDR3 protein: CASIAVGTGGNEQYF. The CDR3 DNA reads as TGTGCCAGCATCGCAGTCGGGACAGGGGGCAACGAGCAGTACTTC.

This chain links TRBV27 with TRBJ2-7; D unresolved. This CDR3 has 14 amino acids. The V and J ends lost 0 bases and 0 bases respectively, with 6 bases between them. Germline V gene sequence: CDR1 MNHEY, CDR2 SMNVEV (reference sequence). Here the CDR3 reads CASSLSRGSYEQYF. In nucleotides, the CDR3 is TGTGCCAGCAGTTTATCACGAGGCTCCTACGAGCAGTACTTC.

The chain is built from TRBV7-9 and TRBJ2-5; 9 nucleotides agree with TRBD2. Germline values: CDR1 SEHNR, CDR2 FQNEAQ (reference sequence). V shed 2 bases and J 3 bases; nucleotides not matched to a gene: 4. CDR3 length: 15 amino acids. This chain's CDR3 is CASSLRLAVKETQYF. CDR3 bases: TGTGCCAGCAGCTTAAGACTAGCGGTGAAAGAGACCCAGTACTTC.

Comments on this clone: Additional DNA sequences in this sample encode the identical CDR3. The V call is TRBV2, the J call TRBJ1-5; D may be TRBD1 (6 bases). This CDR3 has 15 amino acids. V was shortened by 3 bases and J by 5 bases, with 14 bases between the two germline ends. CDR1 is SNHLY and CDR2 is FYNNEI in the germline V gene. DNA for the CDR3: TGTGCCAGCAGTGAGAGGGGGGGGGTTTATCAGCCCCAGCATTTT. Amino acid sequence: CASSERGGVYQPQHF.

The V and J genes are TRBV18 and TRBJ1-2; D is unclear. Trimming pared 2 bases from V and 2 bases from J, leaving 6 bases between. Germline lookup yields CDR1 KGHSH and CDR2 LQKENI. CDR3 length equals 13 residues. CDR3 amino acids: CASSPDFNYGYTF. DNA for the CDR3: TGTGCCAGCTCACCAGACTTCAACTATGGCTACACCTTC.

This chain uses TRBV15 with TRBJ2-1; 9 positions match TRBD1. Germline V lookup: CDR1 LNHNV, CDR2 YYDKDF (reference sequence). J lost 2 bases, V lost 0 bases, and 5 bases had no gene match. The CDR3 loop spans 17 amino acids. The CDR3 spells CATSRDLGTGPYNEQFF. For the CDR3, the DNA is TGTGCCACCAGCAGAGATCTGGGGACAGGGCCCTACAATGAGCAGTTCTTC.

DNA of the CDR3: TGTGCCAGCAGCCAAACGGGGAGTCCCTTCAATGAGCAGTTCTTC. Its protein is CASSQTGSPFNEQFF. The chain couples TRBV11-3 to TRBJ2-1; D is possibly TRBD2 (5 bases). The CDR3 loop spans 15 amino acids. Per germline, CDR1 SGHNT and CDR2 YENEEA. Trimming removed 5 bases from V and 6 bases from J, with 17 bases in between.

The V and J genes are TRBV9 and TRBJ1-6; TRBD1 is a possible D gene (5 bases). Per germline, CDR1 SGDLS and CDR2 YYNGEE. V was clipped by 5 bases and J by 5 bases, with 11 bases between them. CDR3 size: 14 residues. Written as DNA, the CDR3 is TGTGCCAGCAGTGCCGGGGGAAATAATTCACCCCTCCACTTT. Residues: CASSAGGNNSPLHF.

Remarks on this clone: This specimen includes other DNA sequences encoding the same CDR3. The chain recombines TRBV24-1 with TRBJ2-1; D unclear. The CDR3 totals 14 residues. Trimming left V 5 bases short and J 5 bases short, with 12 bases between. Looked up from germline, CDR1 is KGHDR and CDR2 is SFDVKD. CDR3 protein: CATSAQNSHNEQFF. The CDR3 DNA reads as TGTGCCACCAGTGCCCAGAATTCTCACAATGAGCAGTTCTTC.

The chain links TRBV5-1 to TRBJ2-7; 8 nucleotides line up with TRBD1. Germline CDR1 is SGHRS and CDR2 is YFSETQ. CDR3 length: 14 residues. The V and J ends lost 2 bases and 3 bases, in that order; junction bases with no gene match: 4. Here the CDR3 reads CASSFMDRDYEQYF. The CDR3 nucleotides read TGCGCCAGCAGCTTTATGGACAGGGACTACGAGCAGTACTTC. Based on the CDR3 plus reference TRBV5-1 and TRBJ2-7, the full variable domain is KAGVTQTPRYLIKTRGQQVTLSCSPISGHRSVSWYQQTPGQGLQFLFEYFSETQRNKGNFPGRFSGRQFSNSRSEMNVSTLELGDSALYLCASSFMDRDYEQYFGPGTRLTVT.

This chain joins TRBV27 and TRBJ1-1; TRBD1 agrees at 7 bases. The germline V gene has CDR1 MNHEY and CDR2 SMNVEV (reference sequence). Trimming cost V 6 bases and J 6 bases; bases outside gene matches: 4. CDR3 length: 12 amino acids. Written as DNA, the CDR3 is TGTGCCAGCAGGGGACAGTTCGCTGAAGCTTTCTTT. Residues: CASRGQFAEAFF.

For the CDR3, the DNA is TGCAGCGTTGTGACTGTTGACAATGAGCAGTTCTTC. Its translation is CSVVTVDNEQFF. The chain uses TRBV29-1 and TRBJ2-1; D is ambiguous. The CDR3 has 12 residues. The germline V gene has CDR1 SQVTM and CDR2 ANQGSEA. V was cut by 4 bases and J by 5 bases, with 9 bases left in between.

The rearrangement joins TRBV18 to TRBJ1-5; perhaps TRBD1 as D (5 bases). V was trimmed by 4 bases and J by 4 bases, leaving 20 bases between them. Germline CDR1 KGHSH, CDR2 LQKENI. The CDR3 has 17 residues. This CDR3 reads CASSRLRGGSGNQPQHF. The DNA for the CDR3 is TGTGCCAGCTCACGTCTGCGCGGGGGATCAGGGAATCAGCCCCAGCATTTT.

CDR3 protein: CASRDGPANEKLFF. The CDR3 coding sequence is TGCGCCAGCAGAGATGGGCCGGCTAATGAAAAACTGTTTTTT. The chain joins TRBV5-1 to TRBJ1-4, with D unresolved. V lost 5 bases and J lost 3, with 11 bases in between. CDR1 is SGHRS and CDR2 is YFSETQ in the germline V gene. The CDR3 runs 14 residues.

The chain has TRBV5-1 and TRBJ1-6, with 7 bases matching TRBD1. Germline V gives CDR1 SGHRS, CDR2 YFSETQ. V shed 5 bases and J 10 bases; nucleotides not matched to a gene: 9. The CDR3 runs 14 residues. The CDR3 loop is CASRRQGGGSPLHF. Written as DNA, the CDR3 is TGCGCCAGCAGACGACAGGGCGGAGGGTCACCCCTCCACTTT.

The J gene is TRBJ2-7, the V gene TRBV30; D is unclear. In germline, CDR1 is GTSNPN, CDR2 SVGIG (reference sequence). This CDR3 has 13 amino acids. V was shortened by 1 base and J by 7 bases, with 14 bases between the two germline ends. The CDR3 loop reads CAWSAEGMEEQYF. The CDR3 DNA reads TGTGCCTGGAGTGCAGAAGGAATGGAGGAGCAGTACTTC.

Only one count was recorded for this clone. The chain combines TRBV19 with TRBJ2-7; no reliable D call. This CDR3 region has 14 residues. CDR1 is LNHDA and CDR2 is SQIVND in the germline V gene (reference sequence). V was shortened by 7 bases and J by 2 bases, with 15 bases between the two germline ends. In DNA, the CDR3 is TGTGCCAGTAATCCACCCCCCCCAGCCTACGAGCAGTACTTC. This sequence encodes CASNPPPPAYEQYF.

This clone has just one count. The rearrangement joins TRBV7-9 to TRBJ2-7, with D maybe TRBD2 (5 bases). Trimming cost V 5 bases and J 3 bases, with 17 bases left between them. CDR1 and CDR2 (germline): SEHNR, FQNEAQ (reference sequence). The length of the CDR3 is 15 residues. The CDR3 region has the DNA TGTGCCAGCAGCGACACCGGACTCTACCTCTACGAGCAGTACTTC. The encoded protein is CASSDTGLYLYEQYF.

The J gene is TRBJ1-1, the V gene TRBV25-1; a possible D gene is TRBD1 (6 bases). CDR3 size: 13 residues. Per germline, CDR1 MGHDK and CDR2 SYGVNS. Trimming took 7 bases from V and 1 from J, leaving 10 bases between them. The CDR3 DNA sequence: TGTGCCAGCAAGAGGGGGGGGAACACTGAAGCTTTCTTT. Amino acids: CASKRGGNTEAFF.

V and J are TRBV7-3 and TRBJ2-5; TRBD2 might be the D (6 bases). Germline values: CDR1 SGHTA, CDR2 FQGTGA. The V and J ends lost 2 bases and 5 bases respectively, with 12 bases between them. The CDR3 has 14 residues. CDR3 coding DNA: TGTGCCAGCAGCTTAGGTGGAGGGTCGGAGACCCAGTACTTC. This translates into CASSLGGGSETQYF.

V and J are TRBV5-4 and TRBJ2-3; 7 bases align to TRBD2. Germline V gives CDR1 SGHNT, CDR2 YYREEE (reference sequence). The trim removed 4 bases at V and 4 bases at J, leaving 9 bases unmatched. The CDR3 loop spans 15 amino acids. CDR3 in amino acids: CASSPIGGSADTQYF. The DNA for the CDR3 is TGTGCCAGCAGCCCGATCGGGGGGAGCGCAGATACGCAGTATTTT. Complete variable domain (other parts from reference TRBV5-4 and TRBJ2-3): ETGVTQSPTHLIKTRGQQVTLRCSSQSGHNTVSWYQQALGQGPQFIFQYYREEENGRGNFPPRFSGLQFPNYSSELNVNALELDDSALYLCASSPIGGSADTQYFGPGTRLTVL.

The chain recombines TRBV5-4 with TRBJ2-1; tentative D call: TRBD2 (6 bases). Trimming stripped 2 bases from V and 5 bases from J, with 14 bases between. Germline CDR1 is SGHNT and CDR2 is YYREEE (reference sequence). There are 15 residues in the CDR3. The CDR3, as DNA: TGTGCCAGCAGCTTTGATTGGGGGGTAAACAATGAGCAGTTCTTC. Translating gives CASSFDWGVNNEQFF.

This chain connects TRBV5-8 to TRBJ2-3; 7 nucleotides match TRBD1. This CDR3 is 15 amino acids long. Trimming removed 2 bases from V and 2 bases from J; junction bases left unmatched: 5. Germline V gene data show CDR1 as SGHTS and CDR2 as YDEGEE. The CDR3 DNA reads as TGTGCCAGCAGCTTCACCGGGACAGCCACAGATACGCAGTATTTT. Its protein is CASSFTGTATDTQYF.

The rearrangement joins TRBV5-6 to TRBJ2-5; 7 nucleotides agree with TRBD1. Germline V gene lookup returns CDR1 SGHDT and CDR2 YYEEEE. The CDR3 covers 14 residues. Losses at the gene ends were 1 base for V and 4 bases for J; bases not matched to a gene: 4. The CDR3 sequence: CASSLTGVPETQYF. CDR3 DNA: TGTGCCAGCAGCTTGACAGGGGTCCCAGAGACCCAGTACTTC.

V is TRBV30 and J is TRBJ1-6; tentative D call: TRBD1 (6 bases). V was trimmed by 1 base and J by 5 bases, leaving 9 bases between them. CDR1 GTSNPN and CDR2 SVGIG come from the germline V gene (reference sequence). The CDR3 is 14 residues long. The DNA for the CDR3 is TGTGCCTGGAGTGCGGGACAAAATAATTCACCCCTCCACTTT. This translates into CAWSAGQNNSPLHF. The full variable domain, rest sourced from reference TRBV30 and TRBJ1-6, is SQTIHQWPATLVQPVGSPLSLECTVEGTSNPNLYWYRQAAGRGLQLLFYSVGIGQISSEVPQNLSASRPQDRQFILSSKKLLLSDSGFYLCAWSAGQNNSPLHFGNGTRLTVT.

The V and J genes are TRBV15 and TRBJ2-3; D gene ambiguous. The CDR3 is 13 residues long. Germline V gives CDR1 LNHNV, CDR2 YYDKDF (reference sequence). Trimming took off 0 bases at V and 4 bases at J, with 5 bases between the two ends. CDR3 protein: CATSRDLPDTQYF. The CDR3 bases are TGTGCCACCAGCAGAGATCTACCAGATACGCAGTATTTT.

The rearrangement uses TRBV2 and TRBJ2-5; 9 bases align to TRBD2. The CDR3 is 14 amino acids. V was clipped by 6 bases and J by 3 bases; unmatched bases: 5. In germline, CDR1 is SNHLY, CDR2 FYNNEI. CDR3 residues: CASRGLAGKETQYF. The CDR3 DNA sequence: TGTGCCAGCAGAGGCCTAGCGGGGAAAGAGACCCAGTACTTC.

This sequence joins TRBV10-3 and TRBJ2-1; 7 bases line up with TRBD1. The V gene end was trimmed by 6 bases and the J gene end by 5 bases; junction bases not matched to a gene: 10. CDR1 is ENHRY, CDR2 SYGVKD, per germline. The CDR3 has 15 residues. Here the CDR3 reads CAIRVEGADDNEQFF. In DNA, the CDR3 is TGTGCCATCAGGGTCGAGGGGGCCGACGACAATGAGCAGTTCTTC.

The chain is built from TRBV5-1 and TRBJ2-7, with 9 bases fitting TRBD2. This CDR3 region has 15 residues. With 0 bases clipped from V and 2 bases from J, the junction kept 3 bases outside the gene matches. CDR1 and CDR2 (germline): SGHRS, YFSETQ. The CDR3 DNA is TGCGCCAGCAGCTTGGAACTAGCGGGCACCTACGAGCAGTACTTC. Protein: CASSLELAGTYEQYF.